Presented here are 23 T cell receptor beta chains from one specimen sequenced in a study of early T cells in non-severe SARS-CoV-2 infection. Each CDR3 protein gets one entry after TCRdb re-called the 5' RACE reads with MiXCR. The sample has roughly 99,000 distinct CDR3 sequences, 11% seen once. Input material: whole blood. These receptors came from an adult who was a healthcare worker with PCR-confirmed SARS-CoV-2 infection or an uninfected control (not recorded which).

In this sample, this clonotype turned up many times. This chain connects TRBV12-3 or TRBV12-4 to TRBJ1-1; D gene unclear. The V gene lost 2 bases and the J gene lost 2 bases, with 6 bases spanning the gap. The CDR3 covers 13 residues. In nucleotides, the CDR3 is TGTGCCAGCAGTTTACTCTCAAACACTGAAGCTTTCTTT. It encodes CASSLLSNTEAFF.

V gene TRBV5-1 combines with J gene TRBJ2-7; TRBD2 agrees at 7 bases. With V trimmed by 6 bases and J by 6 bases, 9 bases remained unmatched. The CDR3 covers 13 residues. CDR1 is SGHRS and CDR2 is YFSETQ in the germline V gene. The CDR3, as DNA: TGCGCCAGCACGGCGACGGGAGGTCGCGAGCAGTACTTC. It translates to CASTATGGREQYF.

This clonotype was counted between two and nine times. The chain employs TRBV6-1 and TRBJ1-5; no clear D. In germline, CDR1 is MNHNS, CDR2 SASEGT. This CDR3 comprises 15 residues. V was shortened by 0 bases and J by 4 bases, with 10 bases between the two germline ends. CDR3 protein: CASSEAQRINQPQHF. CDR3 in DNA: TGTGCCAGCAGTGAAGCGCAGAGGATAAATCAGCCCCAGCATTTT.

The V and J genes are TRBV5-4 and TRBJ2-2; 7 bases line up with TRBD1. The CDR3 is 17 residues long. Germline-derived CDR1 and CDR2 are SGHNT and YYREEE (reference sequence). Unmatched junction bases numbered 10, after V lost 0 bases and J lost 5 bases. CDR3 residues: CASSLAGRTGGTGELFF. The CDR3 DNA reads TGTGCCAGCAGCTTGGCCGGTAGGACAGGCGGGACCGGGGAGCTGTTTTTT. Full variable domain (rest looked up from reference TRBV5-4 and TRBJ2-2): ETGVTQSPTHLIKTRGQQVTLRCSSQSGHNTVSWYQQALGQGPQFIFQYYREEENGRGNFPPRFSGLQFPNYSSELNVNALELDDSALYLCASSLAGRTGGTGELFFGEGSRLTVL.

The chain is built from TRBV18 and TRBJ2-7; 9 bases are shared with TRBD2. V lost 3 bases, J lost 0 bases, and 3 bases stayed unmatched. CDR1 and CDR2 (germline): KGHSH, LQKENI. The CDR3 is 15 amino acids. The CDR3 sequence is CASSPPGLASYEQYF. CDR3 sequence (DNA): TGTGCCAGCTCACCCCCGGGACTAGCCTCCTACGAGCAGTACTTC.

This clonotype has more than one count but fewer than ten. This rearrangement joins TRBV29-1 to TRBJ2-1; D is undetermined. V lost 7 bases to trimming and J lost 0 bases, with 10 bases between them. CDR3 size: 13 residues. The germline CDR1 and CDR2 sequences are SQVTM and ANQGSEA. Here the CDR3 reads CSARFSSYNEQFF. For the CDR3, the DNA is TGCAGCGCACGCTTCAGCTCCTACAATGAGCAGTTCTTC.

The chain uses TRBV18 and TRBJ2-7, with D tentatively TRBD2 (5 bases). The V end was cut by 3 bases, the J end by 3 bases, with 6 bases between. CDR1 KGHSH and CDR2 LQKENI come from the germline V gene. The CDR3 totals 12 residues. The CDR3 DNA reads TGTGCCAGCTCACCGGACTTCTACGAGCAGTACTTC. This gives the protein CASSPDFYEQYF.

This clonotype was counted many times. The CDR3 is CASRRDSGANVLTF. In DNA, the CDR3 is TGTGCCAGTAGGAGGGACTCTGGGGCCAACGTCCTGACTTTC. The chain couples TRBV19 to TRBJ2-6; weak D call: TRBD2 (5 bases). V was clipped by 6 bases and J by 0 bases, with 6 bases between them. The CDR3 contains 14 residues. Germline V CDR1 and CDR2: LNHDA, SQIVND (reference sequence).

The rearrangement links TRBV7-2 to TRBJ2-1, with unresolved D. The CDR3 runs to 14 residues. V gave up 3 bases and J gave up 6 bases, with 12 bases separating them. CDR1 is SGHTA and CDR2 is FQGNSA in the germline V gene. The CDR3 spells CASSFESTLNEQFF. As DNA, the CDR3 is TGTGCCAGCAGCTTCGAATCAACCCTCAATGAGCAGTTCTTC. The complete variable domain, with remaining parts taken from reference TRBV7-2 and TRBJ2-1, reads GAGVSQSPSNKVTEKGKDVELRCDPISGHTALYWYRQSLGQGLEFLIYFQGNSAPDKSGLPSDRFSAERTGGSVSTLTIQRTQQEDSAVYLCASSFESTLNEQFFGPGTRLTVL.

V usage is TRBV5-1 and J usage is TRBJ2-5; 7 positions match TRBD2. The CDR3 contains 15 residues. J lost 5 bases, V lost 6 bases, and 13 bases had no gene match. Germline assignment: CDR1 SGHRS and CDR2 YFSETQ. The CDR3 sequence: CASNSGPEKAETQYF. DNA for the CDR3: TGCGCCAGCAATAGCGGGCCCGAGAAAGCGGAGACCCAGTACTTC.

This chain joins TRBV7-9 and TRBJ1-2, with D perhaps matching TRBD1 (6 bases). Germline V gene data show CDR1 as SEHNR and CDR2 as FQNEAQ (reference sequence). V was trimmed by 5 bases and J by 7 bases, leaving 14 bases between them. The CDR3 spans 13 residues. The CDR3 sequence: CASSARDKLGYTF. In nucleotides, the CDR3 is TGTGCCAGCAGCGCAAGGGACAAACTTGGCTACACCTTC.

The CDR3, as DNA: TGTGCCAGCAGCTTATCCCCTAGCGGGAGGGATACGCAGTATTTT. It is translated as CASSLSPSGRDTQYF. The rearrangement uses TRBV7-8 and TRBJ2-3; 11 positions match TRBD2. This CDR3 contains 15 residues. Looked up from germline, CDR1 is SGHVS and CDR2 is FQNEAQ. After removal of 2 bases from V and 6 bases from J, the junction contained 4 bases not matched to a gene.

This clonotype was counted between two and nine times. The CDR3 region has the DNA TGTGCCAGCAGGCTTTGGTGGGGTCAGGATACGCAGTATTTT. It encodes CASRLWWGQDTQYF. This sequence joins TRBV11-2 and TRBJ2-3, with no clear D. Germline V gene lookup returns CDR1 SGHAT and CDR2 FQNNGV. The V end lost 6 bases, the J end lost 6 bases, and 16 bases lay between the germline ends. The CDR3 sequence is 14 residues long.

This clonotype turned up a few times. This chain links TRBV20-1 with TRBJ2-1; D is perhaps TRBD1 (5 bases). Trimming stripped 5 bases from V and 0 bases from J, with 8 bases between. The CDR3 is 13 residues long. From germline, CDR1 is DFQATT and CDR2 SNEGSKA (reference sequence). The CDR3, as DNA: TGCAGTGCTCTAGGGGTCTCCTACAATGAGCAGTTCTTC. It encodes CSALGVSYNEQFF.

This clonotype occurred a few times. The gene calls are TRBV20-1 and TRBJ2-3; D is unclear. Germline CDR1 is DFQATT and CDR2 is SNEGSKA (reference sequence). The CDR3 has 8 amino acids. The germline V and J ends were trimmed by 8 bases and 6 bases, with 3 bases remaining between them. The CDR3 sequence: CSCDTQYF. The CDR3 bases are TGCAGTTGCGATACGCAGTATTTT.

The chain has TRBV2 and TRBJ2-1; 8 positions agree with TRBD2. The CDR3 is made up of 14 amino acids. Germline lookup yields CDR1 SNHLY and CDR2 FYNNEI. After removal of 10 bases from V and 8 bases from J, the junction contained 13 bases not matched to a gene. The CDR3 DNA reads TGTGCCACCTCCGGGGGGGGGTTTTTGGATGAGCAGTTCTTC. The encoded protein is CATSGGGFLDEQFF.

This clonotype was recorded at least ten times. The chain links TRBV25-1 to TRBJ2-7; weak D call: TRBD2 (6 bases). V lost 5 bases to trimming and J lost 2 bases, with 10 bases between them. The CDR3 loop spans 13 amino acids. The V gene's germline CDR1 is MGHDK and CDR2 SYGVNS. CDR3 residues: CASSPGVAYEQYF. The DNA for the CDR3 is TGTGCCAGCAGTCCGGGAGTAGCCTACGAGCAGTACTTC.

This clonotype was counted at least ten times. The chain employs TRBV6-5 and TRBJ1-1, with D maybe TRBD1 (6 bases). V was trimmed by 2 bases and J by 8 bases, leaving 15 bases between them. Germline V gene data show CDR1 as MNHEY and CDR2 as SVGAGI. The CDR3 length is 14 residues. The CDR3 DNA reads TGTGCCAGCAGTTACAAGGCAGGGGCCGTAGAAGCTTTCTTT. Translation gives CASSYKAGAVEAFF.

This clonotype was seen repeatedly, ten times or more. V is TRBV6-2 or TRBV6-3 and J is TRBJ2-7; a weak D match, TRBD2 (5 bases). CDR3 size: 13 residues. V lost 3 bases to trimming and J lost 2 bases, with 8 bases between them. Per germline, CDR1 MNHEY and CDR2 SVGEGT. CDR3 DNA sequence: TGTGCCAGCAGTTATCTTAGCGCCTACGAGCAGTACTTC. Translating gives CASSYLSAYEQYF.

This clonotype was counted many times. This sequence joins TRBV12-3 or TRBV12-4 and TRBJ1-2, with a possible D match to TRBD1 (5 bases). The CDR3 totals 14 residues. V was clipped by 4 bases and J by 4 bases, with 13 bases between them. CDR3 residues: CASSYQGSAYGYTF. The CDR3 DNA reads TGTGCCAGCAGTTACCAGGGTAGCGCCTATGGCTACACCTTC.

This sequence joins TRBV27 and TRBJ1-6, with a possible D match to TRBD1 (6 bases). Germline loops: CDR1 MNHEY, CDR2 SMNVEV (reference sequence). There are 16 residues in the CDR3. V was shortened by 5 bases and J by 3 bases, with 14 bases between the two germline ends. Written as DNA, the CDR3 is TGTGCCAGCAGTATGCGGGGGCCCTTCTATAATTCACCCCTCCACTTT. Translating it yields CASSMRGPFYNSPLHF.

This clonotype occurred many times. V gene TRBV5-1 combines with J gene TRBJ2-7; 7 positions match TRBD1. Looked up from germline, CDR1 is SGHRS and CDR2 is YFSETQ. The V gene end was trimmed by 7 bases and the J gene end by 0 bases; junction bases not matched to a gene: 4. The CDR3 is 13 residues long. The DNA for the CDR3 is TGCGCCAGCCGGGGACAGAGCTCCTACGAGCAGTACTTC. It codes for CASRGQSSYEQYF.

The genes are TRBV3-1 and TRBJ1-5; D call uncertain. CDR1 is LGHDT, CDR2 YNNKEL, per germline (reference sequence). V lost 3 bases and J lost 7, with 10 bases in between. The CDR3 totals 13 residues. CDR3 in DNA: TGTGCCAGCAGCCAGACTTGGTCCCAGCCCCAGCATTTT. This encodes CASSQTWSQPQHF.